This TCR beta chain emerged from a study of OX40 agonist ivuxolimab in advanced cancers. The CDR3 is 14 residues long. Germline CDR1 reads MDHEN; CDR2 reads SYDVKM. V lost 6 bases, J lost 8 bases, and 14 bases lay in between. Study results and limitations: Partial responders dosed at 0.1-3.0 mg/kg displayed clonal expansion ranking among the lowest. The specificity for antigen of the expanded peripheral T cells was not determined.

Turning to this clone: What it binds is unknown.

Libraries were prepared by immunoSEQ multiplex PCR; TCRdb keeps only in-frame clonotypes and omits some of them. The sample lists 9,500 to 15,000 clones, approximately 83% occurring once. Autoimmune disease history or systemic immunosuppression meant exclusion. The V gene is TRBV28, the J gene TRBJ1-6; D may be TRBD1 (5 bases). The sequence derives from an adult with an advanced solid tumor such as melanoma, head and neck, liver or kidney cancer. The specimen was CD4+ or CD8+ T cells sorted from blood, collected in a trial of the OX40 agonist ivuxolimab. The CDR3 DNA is TGTGCCAGCAGCCTGACAGTGGTTTATTCACCCCTCCACTTT. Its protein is CASSLTVVYSPLHF.